The sequence of this T cell receptor (beta chain) was determined in a study of blood T cell repertoires in COVID-19 (dated by TCRdb to the early 2020s). For the wider study: Samples from collaborators originated in the United States, Italy and Spain and spanned both the acute and convalescent phases of COVID-19. The prospective study material was composed of cDNA or gDNA derived from T cells, B-cell-depleted T cells, or PBMCs. The dataset comprised deeply sampled blood TCRbeta repertoires from subjects exposed to, actively infected with, or recovered from COVID-19. A freely available public database, intended as a resource for researchers studying the immune response to SARS-CoV-2, is where the repertoires were released. The samples were drawn from the first 160 participants of the ongoing ImmuneRACE study and from 1,254 subjects provided by 6 global collaborators. Sample metadata almost always included a de-identified subject ID, COVID-19 status, age in years and sex. Where HLA class I and class II types were available, the types were taken from metadata supplied by the sample provider, not from assay-based typing.

Each collaborating institution followed its own protocols to collect whole blood in K2EDTA tubes. Collaborator samples were shipped for TCRbeta analysis as frozen whole blood, isolated PBMCs, or DNA extracted from either sample type. Its CDR3 holds 14 amino acids, cysteine through phenylalanine. Left in the record is the CDR3 DNA by itself, 42 bases read in frame from the first base. V is pruned by 5 bases and J by 7 bases, leaving 4 bases of the junction without a gene match. The germline V gene encodes CDR1 KGHDR and CDR2 SFDVKD. With respect to this clone: Its antigen is still unknown. No base quality values were provided; no much bigger clone lies one nucleotide off.

On the study overall, not on this receptor specifically: The amount of clinical and demographic metadata varied by source and participant and was provided uncurated.

TCRbeta CDR3 regions were amplified from genomic DNA using the immunoSEQ Assay, a bias-controlled multiplex PCR. Per the original workflow: Within the assay, amplification of reference gene primers was used to estimate how many nucleated cells each sample contained. Sequence reads were collapsed and filtered to measure the absolute abundance of every unique TCRbeta CDR3 rearrangement. For each sample, productive Simpson clonality was calculated as the square root of Simpson's diversity index across productive rearrangements. Not all clones reach the TCRdb copy of this immuneACCESS table, which keeps in-frame sequences only. Checked studies attribute under half of the gap to unresolved V genes and leave the rest unexplained. For V, J and clone size, that table is used; D and trimming come from the DNA. Counted in this sample were about 290,000 clones; 70% to 90% of them appeared once. The ten top clones hold 3% of the sample.

Sequenced sample: peripheral blood. The chain couples TRBV24-1 to TRBJ1-4; the central 9 bases match TRBD1. This receptor was identified in a woman in her 30s with active or convalescent COVID-19. The sequence in DNA is TGTGCCACCAGTGCCACAGGGGGCAGTGAAAAACTGTTTTTT. Translation gives CATSATGGSEKLFF.